This TCR beta chain stems from a study of blood T cells in healthy people across ages. The germline gives CDR1 MNHEY, CDR2 SVGAGI. V lost 3 bases to trimming and J lost 1 base, with 15 bases between them. There are 16 residues in the CDR3. A second PCR of 7 to 11 cycles used a sample-barcoded 5' primer and a J-beta primer mix. Carrying 12 random nucleotides, a template-switch adaptor labeled each individual cDNA molecule. Each sample yielded at least 2.5 million CDR3-containing paired-end reads. Each CDR3 protein is one row after TCRdb ran MiXCR on the 5' RACE reads. The repertoire holds more than 1,400,000 distinct CDR3 sequences, around 39% seen once, with 6.5% to 10% in the top ten. Each donor's blood draw was roughly 10 milliliters of peripheral blood.

The J gene is TRBJ1-1, the V gene TRBV6-5, with D possibly TRBD1 on 5 matching bases. Sequenced sample: blood. The origin of this receptor is a woman younger than 35 in good health. CDR3 amino acids: CASSYLLGAGNTEAFF. CDR3 nucleotides: TGTGCCAGCAGTTATTTATTAGGGGCTGGGAACACTGAAGCTTTCTTT.